The T cell receptor beta chain described here comes from a study of T-cell reconstitution after alpha-beta-depleted transplantation in children listed by TCRdb under 2016. Study-wide context: T-cell immune reconstitution after TCRalphabeta/CD19-depleted allogeneic hematopoietic cell transplantation in children was quantitatively tracked in the study by means of TCR repertoire profiling. General study outcomes and caveats: The apparently early recovery of alphabetaT-cell counts about two months after transplant reportedly depended on only several hundred rapidly expanded clones that came from non-depleted graft cells. Over the following months the frequencies of hyperexpanded clones went down, and after one year T-cell counts and TCRbeta diversity were mostly credited to newly produced T cells. In some patients, the high TCRbeta diversity seen at day 60 was put down to recipient T cells and intrathymic progenitors that had survived conditioning.

The protocol used for the library was PCR. The sequencing machine was an Illumina HiSeq 2500. To normalize quantification of the TCRbeta repertoire, the TCR libraries were built with molecular barcoding that relied on unique molecular identifiers. TCRdb redid the processing of the public reads, applying fastp at Q25 and MiXCR, and retained in-frame beta chains. Under each unique CDR3 protein, matching rows form one entry showing the most common genes and DNA. A total of about 640,000 distinct CDR3 sequences appear in this sample, 13% of them only once. The ten most abundant clones make up around 2.2% of the sample. Read against the paper, the sample's treatment or condition label means: allogeneic hematopoietic cell transplantation with graft depleted of TCRalphabeta T cells and CD19 B cells. TCRalphabeta/CD19-depleted allogeneic hematopoietic cell grafts were given to the transplant recipients, all of whom were children.

The table lists this clonotype with a few counts. It has no known antigen specificity. Base qualities were left out, and no much larger clone turns up one base away. The source material was PBMCs, mostly from graft donor cells, sampled 360 days after TCRalphabeta/CD19-depleted stem cell transplant. The origin of this receptor is a male patient between 5 and 17 years old who had a stem cell transplant for acute myeloid leukemia, so the T cells may come from the graft donor.

CDR3 region: CASSPRQVPQETQYF. The DNA sequence reads TGTGCCAGCAGTCCGCGACAGGTACCCCAAGAGACCCAGTACTTC. The chain is assembled from TRBV27 and TRBJ2-5, and possibly TRBD1, on 6 matching bases. At the junction V is shortened by 5 bases and J by 1 base, with 14 bases in between. Reading the germline V gene (reference sequence) gives CDR1 MNHEY and CDR2 SMNVEV. The CDR3, from cysteine to phenylalanine, totals 15 residues. Kept here is only the CDR3 DNA, which spans 45 bases and is read in frame from base 1.